The 14 T cell receptor beta chains given below trace back to one sample, sequenced in a study of cytomegalovirus exposure and HLA in healthy donors. 60 Vbeta and 13 Jbeta primers were used in PCR. Here immunoSEQ multiplex PCR was the method, and the copy in TCRdb shows in-frame clones only, minus some. In the table there are 150,000 to 200,000 clones, 68% of which are singletons. The sample was PBMCs. These receptors originate from a man between 50 and 59 years old in good health and CMV-seronegative.

This rearrangement joins TRBV5-4 to TRBJ2-7, with 10 bases fitting TRBD1. This CDR3 contains 15 residues. Germline lookup yields CDR1 SGHNT and CDR2 YYREEE (reference sequence). J gave up 2 bases and V 4 bases, and 6 bases lay outside the gene matches. The CDR3 DNA sequence: TGTGCCAGCAGCAAGGGACAGGGGACCACCTACGAGCAGTACTTC. Translation: CASSKGQGTTYEQYF.

This chain joins TRBV5-1 and TRBJ2-2; TRBD1 matches at 8 bases. The CDR3 sequence is 16 residues long. CDR1 is SGHRS and CDR2 is YFSETQ in the germline V gene. J lost 4 bases, V lost 4 bases, and 9 bases had no gene match. The CDR3 is CASSGDDRGRTGELFF. Here the CDR3 DNA reads TGCGCCAGCAGCGGGGATGACAGGGGTCGCACCGGGGAGCTGTTTTTT.

The chain joins TRBV6-6 to TRBJ2-3, with TRBD2 identical over 8 bases. The CDR3 runs to 15 residues. Germline assignment: CDR1 MNHNY and CDR2 SVGAGI (reference sequence). V lost 3 bases, J lost 3 bases, and 5 bases stayed unmatched. The CDR3, as DNA: TGTGCCAGCAGTTATCCGCGGGGGGCGACAGATACGCAGTATTTT. Its protein product is CASSYPRGATDTQYF.

This chain uses TRBV5-1 with TRBJ2-5, with 10 bases identical to TRBD1. Germline values: CDR1 SGHRS, CDR2 YFSETQ. Trimming at V came to 4 bases and at J to 4 bases, leaving 4 bases not matched to a gene. The CDR3 extends over 14 amino acids. The CDR3 region has the DNA TGCGCCAGCAGCCCCGGGACAGGGGTAGAGACCCAGTACTTC. Translating gives CASSPGTGVETQYF.

V usage is TRBV28 and J usage is TRBJ1-5, with unresolved D. This CDR3 spans 16 amino acids. V lost 5 bases and J lost 2, with 16 bases in between. CDR1 and CDR2 (germline): MDHEN, SYDVKM. The CDR3 loop is CASSPSDSVGNQPQHF. The CDR3 bases are TGTGCCAGCAGTCCCTCGGACTCCGTAGGCAATCAGCCCCAGCATTTT.

V gene TRBV7-9 combines with J gene TRBJ2-7, with a weak D call TRBD2 (6 bases). The V gene's germline CDR1 is SEHNR and CDR2 FQNEAQ (reference sequence). Trimming took 1 base from V and 3 from J, leaving 10 bases between them. This CDR3 region has 14 residues. This CDR3 is CASSLGLVSYEQYF. The CDR3 DNA is TGTGCCAGCAGCTTAGGACTAGTTAGCTACGAGCAGTACTTC.

This clone showed up just once. This rearrangement joins TRBV5-5 to TRBJ1-5; D remains ambiguous. The CDR3 runs 16 residues. V lost 2 bases, J lost 3 bases, and 15 bases lay in between. Germline values: CDR1 SGHKS, CDR2 YYEKEE (reference sequence). CDR3 protein: CASSFRPREANQPQHF. In DNA form, the CDR3 reads TGTGCCAGCAGCTTTCGGCCGAGGGAAGCCAATCAGCCCCAGCATTTT.

This clone was seen a few times. This chain joins TRBV9 and TRBJ1-1; unclear D gene. Trimming removed 2 bases at V and 7 bases at J, with 9 bases between. CDR3 size: 12 residues. Germline loops: CDR1 SGDLS, CDR2 YYNGEE. Written as DNA, the CDR3 is TGTGCCAGCAGCGTTGAATTCGGTGAAGCTTTCTTT. It yields the protein CASSVEFGEAFF.

The chain has TRBV6-1 and TRBJ2-2; perhaps TRBD1 as D (5 bases). This CDR3 has 14 amino acids. V was shortened by 7 bases and J by 0 bases, with 9 bases between the two germline ends. Germline V gene lookup returns CDR1 MNHNS and CDR2 SASEGT. CDR3 in amino acids: CASTQGPNTGELFF. The DNA of the CDR3 is TGTGCCAGCACTCAGGGCCCGAACACCGGGGAGCTGTTTTTT.

This chain links TRBV18 with TRBJ1-6; no clear D gene. The CDR3 is made up of 14 amino acids. From germline, CDR1 is KGHSH and CDR2 LQKENI. V was cut by 5 bases and J by 7 bases, with 12 bases left in between. CDR3 bases: TGTGCCAGCTCAGAGGCAACGGGAAATTCACCCCTCCACTTT. It yields the protein CASSEATGNSPLHF.

This clone has a handful of counts. The chain couples TRBV6-1 to TRBJ2-1, with 7 bases fitting TRBD2. With 9 bases clipped from V and 6 bases from J, the junction kept 8 bases outside the gene matches. CDR1 and CDR2 from the germline V gene are MNHNS and SASEGT. There are 13 residues in the CDR3. The CDR3, as DNA: TGTGCCAGGGGGGGGATTGATGCCAATGAGCAGTTCTTC. Encoded protein: CARGGIDANEQFF.

Only a few counts were recorded for this clone. The gene calls are TRBV5-4 and TRBJ1-3, with 10 bases matching TRBD1. From germline, CDR1 is SGHNT and CDR2 YYREEE (reference sequence). With 0 bases clipped from V and 6 bases from J, the junction kept 6 bases outside the gene matches. The CDR3 loop spans 16 amino acids. CDR3 region: CASSLGPGTGENTIYF. The CDR3 coding sequence is TGTGCCAGCAGCTTGGGACCCGGGACAGGGGAAAACACCATATATTTT.

This sequence joins TRBV5-4 and TRBJ2-4; D unresolved. In germline, CDR1 is SGHNT, CDR2 YYREEE (reference sequence). With 0 bases removed from V and 1 base from J, the gap between germline ends came to 11 bases. The CDR3 length is 16 residues. CDR3 in amino acids: CASSLGGKRAKNIQYF. The CDR3 DNA is TGTGCCAGCAGCTTGGGAGGAAAAAGGGCCAAAAACATTCAGTACTTC.

The CDR3: CASSLGQIDNSPLHF. In nucleotides, the CDR3 is TGCGCCAGCAGCTTGGGACAGATAGATAATTCACCCCTCCACTTT. The chain links TRBV5-1 to TRBJ1-6; TRBD1 is a possible D gene (5 bases). Germline loops: CDR1 SGHRS, CDR2 YFSETQ. The CDR3 extends over 15 amino acids. V lost 0 bases and J lost 5, with 9 bases in between.